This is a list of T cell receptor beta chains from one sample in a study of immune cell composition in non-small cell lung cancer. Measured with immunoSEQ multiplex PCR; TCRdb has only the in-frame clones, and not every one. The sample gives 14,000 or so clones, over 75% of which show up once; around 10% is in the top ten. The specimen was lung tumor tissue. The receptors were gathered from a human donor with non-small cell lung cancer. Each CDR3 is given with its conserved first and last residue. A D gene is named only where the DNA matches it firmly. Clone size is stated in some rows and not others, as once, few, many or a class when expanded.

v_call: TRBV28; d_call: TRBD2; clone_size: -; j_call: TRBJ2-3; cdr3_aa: CASSLSSGRPSTDTQYF; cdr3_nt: TGTGCCAGCAGTTTGAGTAGCGGGAGGCCGAGCACAGATACGCAGTATTTT
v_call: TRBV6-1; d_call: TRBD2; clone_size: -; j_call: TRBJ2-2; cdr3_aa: CASSEWGLAGGNTGELFF; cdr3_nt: TGTGCCAGCAGTGAATGGGGGCTAGCGGGGGGCAACACCGGGGAGCTGTTTTTT
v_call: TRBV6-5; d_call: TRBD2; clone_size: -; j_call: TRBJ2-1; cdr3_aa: CASQSGLAVYNEQFF; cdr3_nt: TGTGCCAGCCAATCGGGACTAGCGGTCTACAATGAGCAGTTCTTC
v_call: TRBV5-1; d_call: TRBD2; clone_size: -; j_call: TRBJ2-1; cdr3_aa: CASSPLGLAGVNEQFF; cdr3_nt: TGCGCCAGCAGCCCCCTGGGACTAGCGGGAGTGAATGAGCAGTTCTTC
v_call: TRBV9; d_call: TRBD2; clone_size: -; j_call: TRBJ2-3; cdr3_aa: CASSVGTSGTDTQYF; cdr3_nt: TGTGCCAGCAGCGTCGGGACTAGCGGCACAGATACGCAGTATTTT
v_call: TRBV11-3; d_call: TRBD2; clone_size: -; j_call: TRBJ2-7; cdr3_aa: CASSSGLAGGHEQYF; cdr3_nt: TGTGCCAGCAGCTCGGGACTAGCGGGAGGGCACGAGCAGTACTTC
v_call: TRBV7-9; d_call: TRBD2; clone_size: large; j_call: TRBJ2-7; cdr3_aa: CASSEGLAAYEQYF; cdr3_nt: TGTGCCAGCAGCGAGGGACTAGCGGCCTACGAGCAGTACTTC
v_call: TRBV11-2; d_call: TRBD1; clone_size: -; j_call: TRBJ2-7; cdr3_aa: CASSFTSDRGNEQYF; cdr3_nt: TGTGCCAGCAGCTTTACATCCGACAGGGGGAACGAGCAGTACTTC
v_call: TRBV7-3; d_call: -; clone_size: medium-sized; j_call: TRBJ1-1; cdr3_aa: CASSLTQNTEAFF; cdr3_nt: TGTGCCAGCAGCTTAACTCAGAACACTGAAGCTTTCTTT
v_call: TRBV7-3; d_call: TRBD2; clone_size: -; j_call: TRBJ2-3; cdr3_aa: CASSLGLAATDTQYF; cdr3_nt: TGTGCCAGCAGCTTGGGGCTAGCGGCCACAGATACGCAGTATTTT
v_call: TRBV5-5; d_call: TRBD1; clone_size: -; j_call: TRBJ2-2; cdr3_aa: CASSSGQGFTGELFF; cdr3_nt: TGTGCCAGCAGCTCGGGACAGGGGTTCACCGGGGAGCTGTTTTTT
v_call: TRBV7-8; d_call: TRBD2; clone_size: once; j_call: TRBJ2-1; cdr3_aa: CASSLYRQTETSGKAAYNEQFF; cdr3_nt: TGTGCCAGCAGCCTATACCGCCAAACCGAGACTAGCGGTAAGGCCGCCTACAATGAGCAGTTCTTC
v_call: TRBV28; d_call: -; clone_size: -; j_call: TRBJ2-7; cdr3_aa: CASSSGVHEQYF; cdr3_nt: TGTGCCAGCAGTTCGGGGGTTCACGAGCAGTACTTC
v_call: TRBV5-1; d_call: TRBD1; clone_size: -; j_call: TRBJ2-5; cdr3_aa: CASRPGQAQETQYF; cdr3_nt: TGCGCCAGCCGCCCTGGACAGGCTCAAGAGACCCAGTACTTC